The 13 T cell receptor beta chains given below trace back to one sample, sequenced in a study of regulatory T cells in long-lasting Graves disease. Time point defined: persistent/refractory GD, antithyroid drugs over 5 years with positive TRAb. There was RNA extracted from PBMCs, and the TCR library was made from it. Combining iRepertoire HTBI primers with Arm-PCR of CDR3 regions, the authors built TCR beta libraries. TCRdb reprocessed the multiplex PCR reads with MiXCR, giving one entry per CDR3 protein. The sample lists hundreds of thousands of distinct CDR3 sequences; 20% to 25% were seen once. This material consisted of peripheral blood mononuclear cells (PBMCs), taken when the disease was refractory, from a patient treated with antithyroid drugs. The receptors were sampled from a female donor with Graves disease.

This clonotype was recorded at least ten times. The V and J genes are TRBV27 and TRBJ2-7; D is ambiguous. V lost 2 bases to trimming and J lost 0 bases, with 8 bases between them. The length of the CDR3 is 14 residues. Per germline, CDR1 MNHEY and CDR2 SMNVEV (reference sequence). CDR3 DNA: TGTGCCAGCAGTTTAGGGGTCATCTCCTACGAGCAGTACTTC. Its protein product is CASSLGVISYEQYF.

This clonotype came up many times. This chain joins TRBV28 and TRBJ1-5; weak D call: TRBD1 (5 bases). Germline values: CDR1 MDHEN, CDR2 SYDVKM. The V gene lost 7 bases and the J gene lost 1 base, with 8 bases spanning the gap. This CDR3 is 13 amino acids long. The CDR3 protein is CASTGGSNQPQHF. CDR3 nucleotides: TGTGCCAGCACCGGGGGGAGCAATCAGCCCCAGCATTTT.

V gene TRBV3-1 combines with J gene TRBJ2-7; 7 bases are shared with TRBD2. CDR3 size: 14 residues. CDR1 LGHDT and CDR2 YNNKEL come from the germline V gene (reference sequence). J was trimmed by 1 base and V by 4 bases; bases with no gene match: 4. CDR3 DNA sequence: TGTGCCAGCAGCCCCCAACTAGCGTCCTACGAGCAGTACTTC. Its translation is CASSPQLASYEQYF.

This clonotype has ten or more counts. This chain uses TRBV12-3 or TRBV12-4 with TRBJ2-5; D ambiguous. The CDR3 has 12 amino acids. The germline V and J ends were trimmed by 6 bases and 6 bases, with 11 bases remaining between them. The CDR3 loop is CASSPVLKTQYF. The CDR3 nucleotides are TGTGCCAGCAGCCCCGTGTTAAAGACCCAGTACTTC.

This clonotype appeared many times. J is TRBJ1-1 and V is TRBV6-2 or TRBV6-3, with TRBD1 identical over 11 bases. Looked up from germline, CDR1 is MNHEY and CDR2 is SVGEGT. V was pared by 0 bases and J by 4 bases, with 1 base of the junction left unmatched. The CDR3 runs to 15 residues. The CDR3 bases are TGTGCCAGCAGTTACTCGGGACAGGGGGGCACTGAAGCTTTCTTT. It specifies CASSYSGQGGTEAFF.

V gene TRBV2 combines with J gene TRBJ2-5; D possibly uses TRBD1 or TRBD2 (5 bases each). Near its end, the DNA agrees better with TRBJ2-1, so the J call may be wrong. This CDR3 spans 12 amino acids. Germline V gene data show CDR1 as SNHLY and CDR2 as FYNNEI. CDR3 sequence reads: CASSGAGTEQFF. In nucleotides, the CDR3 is TGTGCCAGCAGTGGAGCCGGGACGGAGCAGTTCTTC.

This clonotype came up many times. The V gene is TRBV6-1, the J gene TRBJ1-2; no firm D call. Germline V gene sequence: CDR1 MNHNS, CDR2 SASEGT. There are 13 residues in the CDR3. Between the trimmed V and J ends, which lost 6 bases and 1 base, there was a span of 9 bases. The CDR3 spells CASRDGVNYGYTF. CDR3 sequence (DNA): TGTGCCAGCAGAGACGGGGTTAACTATGGCTACACCTTC.

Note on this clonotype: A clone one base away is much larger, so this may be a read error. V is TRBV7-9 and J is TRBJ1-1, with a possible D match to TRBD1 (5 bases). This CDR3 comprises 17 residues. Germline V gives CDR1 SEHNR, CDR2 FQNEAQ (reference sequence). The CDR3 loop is CASSLVEGLYGNTETFF. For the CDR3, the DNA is TGTGCCAGCAGCTTAGTCGAGGGGCTTTATGGAAACACTGAAACTTTCTTT. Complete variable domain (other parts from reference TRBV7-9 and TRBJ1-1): DTGVSQNPRHKITKRGQNVTFRCDPISEHNRLYWYRQTLGQGPEFLTYFQNEAQLEKSRLLSDRFSAERPKGSFSTLEIQRTEQGDSAMYLCASSLVEGLYGNTETFFGQGTRLTVV.

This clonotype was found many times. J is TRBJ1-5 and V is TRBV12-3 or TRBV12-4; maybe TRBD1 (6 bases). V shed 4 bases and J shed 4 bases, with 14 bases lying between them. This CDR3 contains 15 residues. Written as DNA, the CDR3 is TGTGCCAGCAGTTGGGGGCACGGGGAGAATCAGCCCCAGCATTTT. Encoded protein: CASSWGHGENQPQHF.

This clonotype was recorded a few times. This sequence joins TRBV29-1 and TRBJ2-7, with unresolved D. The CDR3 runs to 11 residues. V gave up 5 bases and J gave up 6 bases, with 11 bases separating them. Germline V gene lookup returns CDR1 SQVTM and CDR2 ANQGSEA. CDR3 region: CSVQTATEQYF. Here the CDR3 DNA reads TGCAGCGTTCAAACAGCGACCGAGCAGTACTTC.

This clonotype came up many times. The DNA for the CDR3 is TGCAGTGCTAGGGGAACGACAGATCAATATGGCTACACCTTC. It is translated as CSARGTTDQYGYTF. The V gene is TRBV20-1, the J gene TRBJ1-2; D possibly corresponds to TRBD1 (5 bases). Trimming took 3 bases from V and 5 from J, leaving 16 bases between them. This CDR3 contains 14 residues. The germline V gene has CDR1 DFQATT and CDR2 SNEGSKA (reference sequence).

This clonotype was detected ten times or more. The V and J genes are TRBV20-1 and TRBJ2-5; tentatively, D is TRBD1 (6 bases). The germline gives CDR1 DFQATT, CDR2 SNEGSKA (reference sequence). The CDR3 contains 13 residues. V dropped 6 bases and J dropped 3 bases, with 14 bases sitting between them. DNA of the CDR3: TGCAGTGCAAAACAGGGCCAAGAAGAGACCCAGTACTTC. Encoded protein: CSAKQGQEETQYF.

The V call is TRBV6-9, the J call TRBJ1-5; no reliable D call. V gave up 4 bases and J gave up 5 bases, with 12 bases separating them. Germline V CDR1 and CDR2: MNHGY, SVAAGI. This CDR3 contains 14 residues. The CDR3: CASSLPGEYQPQHF. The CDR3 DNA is TGTGCCAGCAGTTTGCCAGGAGAGTATCAGCCCCAGCATTTT.